This entry lists 27 T cell receptor beta chains sequenced from one sample in a study of regulatory T cells in long-lasting Graves disease (dated by TCRdb to 2020 to 2023). Library preparation used multiplex PCR. The sample was run on an Illumina HiSeq 4000. iRepertoire HTBI primers and Arm-PCR amplification of CDR3 regions were used to construct TCR beta libraries. The raw public reads went through TCRdb reprocessing: fastp at Q25, MiXCR clone calling, in-frame beta chains kept. For every CDR3 protein sequence, its rows merge into one entry that carries the most common genes and DNA. The sample contains hundreds of thousands of distinct CDR3 sequences, roughly 16% of them found a single time. The leading ten clones occupy 20% to 25% of the sample. The time point tag for this specimen amounts to: newly diagnosed GD, antithyroid drugs for less than 3 months. For both TCR sequencing and RNA sequencing, RNA was extracted from PBMCs in TRIzol.

The sequenced sample was peripheral blood mononuclear cells (PBMCs), obtained at new diagnosis, from a patient treated with antithyroid drugs. These TCRs come from a female donor with Graves disease.

This clonotype showed up many times. J is TRBJ1-1 and V is TRBV12-3 or TRBV12-4; 7 bases line up with TRBD1. This CDR3 is 13 amino acids long. With 6 bases clipped from V and 4 bases from J, the junction kept 5 bases outside the gene matches. For the CDR3, the DNA is TGTGCCAGCAGCCGAGGGACAGCCACTGAAGCTTTCTTT. It yields the protein CASSRGTATEAFF.

The rearrangement joins TRBV5-1 to TRBJ2-3; maybe TRBD2 (7 bases). Germline V gene sequence: CDR1 SGHRS, CDR2 YFSETQ. V was pared by 1 base and J by 3 bases, with 12 bases between. The CDR3 runs to 15 residues. CDR3 coding DNA: TGCGCCAGCAGCTTGAGTCGGGGGGCAACAGATACGCAGTATTTT. It yields the protein CASSLSRGATDTQYF.

The gene calls are TRBV27 and TRBJ1-5; D not certain. This CDR3 has 15 residues. V was cut by 3 bases and J by 2 bases, with 11 bases left in between. Looked up from germline, CDR1 is MNHEY and CDR2 is SMNVEV (reference sequence). CDR3 bases: TGTGCCAGCAGTTTTAGGTCAATGGGCAATCAGCCCCAGCATTTT. This sequence encodes CASSFRSMGNQPQHF.

The chain carries TRBV2 and TRBJ2-7; D is unclear. V was clipped by 8 bases and J by 6 bases, with 11 bases between them. Germline assignment: CDR1 SNHLY and CDR2 FYNNEI. The CDR3 has 11 residues. CDR3: CASSFVSEQYF. CDR3 in DNA: TGTGCCAGCTCCTTCGTCTCCGAGCAGTACTTC.

The rearrangement uses TRBV6-1 and TRBJ2-2; possibly TRBD1 for D (6 bases). This CDR3 has 15 amino acids. The germline gives CDR1 MNHNS, CDR2 SASEGT. The ends were cut back, 7 bases at V and 2 bases at J, with 14 bases in the middle. In DNA, the CDR3 is TGTGCCAGCAAAGGAGGACAGCTCAACACCGGGGAGCTGTTTTTT. Its protein product is CASKGGQLNTGELFF.

There are a few counts of this clonotype. The genes are TRBV3-1 and TRBJ1-3; D not resolved. V was clipped by 4 bases and J by 3 bases, with 10 bases between them. The CDR3 runs 14 residues. Germline V gene data show CDR1 as LGHDT and CDR2 as YNNKEL (reference sequence). CDR3 bases: TGTGCCAGCAGCCCTTCGGACGGTGGAAACACCATATATTTT. It yields the protein CASSPSDGGNTIYF.

This clonotype was picked up many times. V gene TRBV11-2 combines with J gene TRBJ1-2; no firm D call. Germline CDR1 and CDR2: SGHAT and FQNNGV. The V end lost 1 base, the J end lost 2 bases, and 11 bases lay between the germline ends. The CDR3 has 15 amino acids. The CDR3 loop reads CASSLVVTVNYGYTF. CDR3 sequence (DNA): TGTGCCAGCAGCTTAGTGGTCACGGTAAACTATGGCTACACCTTC.

This clonotype was seen ten or more times. V gene TRBV27 combines with J gene TRBJ1-4; the match to TRBD1 covers 9 bases. The CDR3 is made up of 17 amino acids. V lost 3 bases to trimming and J lost 5 bases; unmatched junction nucleotides: 10. The germline gives CDR1 MNHEY, CDR2 SMNVEV (reference sequence). The CDR3 region is CASSFLTTGGANEKLFF. The CDR3 nucleotides are TGTGCCAGCAGTTTCCTTACTACAGGGGGCGCGAATGAAAAACTGTTTTTT.

The chain is built from TRBV7-9 and TRBJ1-2; 10 bases line up with TRBD1. Germline V gives CDR1 SEHNR, CDR2 FQNEAQ (reference sequence). With 0 bases clipped from V and 0 bases from J, the junction kept 1 base outside the gene matches. This CDR3 region has 16 residues. The CDR3 protein is CASSLAGTGANYGYTF. The CDR3, as DNA: TGTGCCAGCAGCTTAGCAGGGACAGGGGCTAACTATGGCTACACCTTC.

This clonotype was counted ten times or more. This chain connects TRBV7-2 to TRBJ2-1; 13 bases align to TRBD2. CDR3 length equals 17 residues. The germline CDR1 and CDR2 sequences are SGHTA and FQGNSA. J was trimmed by 8 bases and V by 1 base; bases with no gene match: 8. The CDR3 reads CASSLDRTSGSVDEQFF. The CDR3, as DNA: TGTGCCAGCAGCTTAGACCGGACTAGCGGGAGCGTTGATGAGCAGTTCTTC.

Concerning this clonotype itself: Since a much larger clone is just one base distant, this may be a read error. The V call is TRBV5-1, the J call TRBJ2-7; TRBD2 matches 11 bases. V shed 0 bases, J shed 3 bases, and the junction held 2 bases outside the gene matches. CDR3 size: 15 residues. Germline CDR1 SGHRS, CDR2 YFSETQ. CDR3 protein: CASSLVLAGVYEQYF. The CDR3 nucleotides read TGCGCCAGCAGCTTGGTACTAGCGGGGGTCTACGAGCAGTACTTC.

There are many counts of this clonotype. CDR3 amino acids: CASGKAGPTDTQYF. In DNA, the CDR3 is TGTGCCAGCGGTAAAGCGGGCCCCACAGATACGCAGTATTTT. The chain employs TRBV6-2 or TRBV6-3 and TRBJ2-3; weak D call: TRBD2 (6 bases). The V end lost 8 bases, the J end lost 2 bases, and 14 bases lay between the germline ends. CDR3 size: 14 residues. CDR1 is MNHEY and CDR2 is SVGEGT in the germline V gene.

Many counts were recorded for this clonotype. CDR3 residues: CASSVSGTHRGGELFF. CDR3 in DNA: TGTGCCAGCAGCGTAAGCGGGACCCACCGGGGCGGGGAGCTGTTTTTT. The chain combines TRBV7-2 with TRBJ2-2; 7 bases align to TRBD2. The V and J ends lost 5 bases and 7 bases, in that order; junction bases with no gene match: 13. The V gene's germline CDR1 is SGHTA and CDR2 FQGNSA. This CDR3 spans 16 amino acids.

This clonotype has only a few counts. The V and J genes are TRBV14 and TRBJ2-3, with D unresolved. Between the trimmed V and J ends, which lost 4 bases and 6 bases, there was a span of 20 bases. CDR3 size: 16 residues. CDR1 and CDR2 from the germline V gene are SGHDN and FVKESK. The CDR3 loop is CASSPLQTPLGDTQYF. The CDR3 nucleotides are TGTGCCAGCAGCCCCCTCCAGACTCCCTTGGGGGATACGCAGTATTTT.

This clonotype has ten or more counts. V usage is TRBV6-1 and J usage is TRBJ1-1; D may be TRBD1 (5 bases). V shed 8 bases and J shed 3 bases, with 19 bases lying between them. CDR3 size: 15 residues. The germline V gene has CDR1 MNHNS and CDR2 SASEGT. The CDR3: CASFPPRGIDTEAFF. In DNA form, the CDR3 reads TGTGCCAGCTTCCCCCCCCGGGGCATCGACACTGAAGCTTTCTTT.

The table lists this clonotype with many counts. The chain's CDR3 is CASSLGQASGNTIYF. CDR3 in DNA: TGTGCCAGCAGCTTGGGACAGGCCTCTGGAAACACCATATATTTT. The chain links TRBV5-5 to TRBJ1-3; D might be TRBD1 (6 bases). Trimming took 0 bases from V and 0 from J, leaving 7 bases between them. The germline gives CDR1 SGHKS, CDR2 YYEKEE (reference sequence). The CDR3 extends over 15 amino acids.

This clonotype was picked up many times. Written as DNA, the CDR3 is TGCAGCGTTGAGACATCAACTAATGAAAAACTGTTTTTT. Its protein product is CSVETSTNEKLFF. The chain combines TRBV29-1 with TRBJ1-4; D uncertain. V was cut by 3 bases and J by 0 bases, with 5 bases left in between. The germline V gene has CDR1 SQVTM and CDR2 ANQGSEA. The length of the CDR3 is 13 residues.

This clonotype came up many times. The chain links TRBV7-2 to TRBJ2-7; D unresolved. CDR3 length: 13 amino acids. CDR1 is SGHTA and CDR2 is FQGNSA in the germline V gene. The V end was cut by 4 bases, the J end by 1 base, with 8 bases between. The CDR3 loop is CASSSQDSYEQYF. CDR3 DNA sequence: TGTGCCAGCAGCTCTCAGGATTCCTACGAGCAGTACTTC.

This clonotype was seen at least ten times. The rearrangement uses TRBV10-1 and TRBJ2-3, with D perhaps matching TRBD1 or TRBD2 (5 bases each). CDR1 is WNHNN and CDR2 is SYGVQD in the germline V gene (reference sequence). V was shortened by 4 bases and J by 7 bases, with 12 bases between the two germline ends. The CDR3 is 13 amino acids. CDR3: CASSARGTNTQYF. Here the CDR3 DNA reads TGCGCCAGCAGTGCCCGGGGCACCAATACGCAGTATTTT.

The chain has TRBV7-9 and TRBJ2-6, with unresolved D. CDR1 is SEHNR, CDR2 FQNEAQ, per germline (reference sequence). The CDR3 runs 17 residues. V gave up 5 bases and J gave up 0 bases, with 14 bases separating them. The CDR3 DNA reads as TGTGCCAGCAGCCAACCACGGACCGACTCTGGGGCCAACGTCCTGACTTTC. Amino acids: CASSQPRTDSGANVLTF.

The genes are TRBV20-1 and TRBJ1-4; D perhaps matches TRBD1 (6 bases). The germline V gene has CDR1 DFQATT and CDR2 SNEGSKA (reference sequence). The V end was cut by 7 bases, the J end by 3 bases, with 15 bases between. The CDR3 covers 14 residues. DNA for the CDR3: TGCAGTGGGGCAGGGGCGGCCCCTAATGAAAAACTGTTTTTT. Translating it yields CSGAGAAPNEKLFF.

At least ten counts were recorded for this clonotype. This rearrangement joins TRBV12-3 or TRBV12-4 to TRBJ1-1, with 10 bases identical to TRBD1. The CDR3 covers 14 residues. Unmatched junction bases numbered 3, after V lost 5 bases and J lost 3 bases. CDR3: CASSADRGHTEAFF. DNA for the CDR3: TGTGCCAGCAGTGCTGACAGGGGGCACACTGAAGCTTTCTTT.

This clonotype was observed many times. The V gene is TRBV6-5, the J gene TRBJ2-2; no clear D gene. This CDR3 region has 13 residues. V was trimmed by 2 bases and J by 7 bases, leaving 8 bases between them. Germline values: CDR1 MNHEY, CDR2 SVGAGI. CDR3 amino acids: CASSYVAVGELFF. CDR3 sequence (DNA): TGTGCCAGCAGTTACGTAGCCGTCGGGGAGCTGTTTTTT.

This clonotype was recorded at least ten times. The gene calls are TRBV6-1 and TRBJ1-2; D is unclear. CDR3 size: 11 residues. Germline CDR1 is MNHNS and CDR2 is SASEGT. Trimming left V 8 bases short and J 8 bases short, with 12 bases between. CDR3 residues: CASERDGGYTF. Here the CDR3 DNA reads TGTGCCAGCGAGAGGGATGGCGGCTACACCTTC.

This clonotype has a count of ten or more. J is TRBJ1-2 and V is TRBV4-1; D call uncertain. V was pared by 0 bases and J by 2 bases, with 7 bases between. Germline CDR1 reads MGHRA; CDR2 reads YSYEKL. The CDR3 totals 14 residues. The CDR3 here is CASSQDWANYGYTF. CDR3 sequence (DNA): TGCGCCAGCAGCCAAGATTGGGCCAACTATGGCTACACCTTC.

This clonotype was found many times. This rearrangement joins TRBV5-1 to TRBJ2-7, with 8 bases fitting TRBD1. This CDR3 spans 14 amino acids. V dropped 4 bases and J dropped 7; count of bases not matched to a gene: 10. Germline CDR1 reads SGHRS; CDR2 reads YFSETQ. This chain's CDR3 is CASSRGQGSEEQYF. CDR3 coding DNA: TGCGCCAGCAGCCGTGGACAGGGCTCGGAAGAGCAGTACTTC.

This clonotype was seen repeatedly, ten times or more. The V call is TRBV6-1, the J call TRBJ2-4; 7 nucleotides match TRBD1. The germline CDR1 and CDR2 sequences are MNHNS and SASEGT. The ends lost 6 bases at V and 0 bases at J; junction bases unmatched: 26. CDR3 size: 22 residues. CDR3 coding DNA: TGTGCCAGCAGGGTCCGTCCGCCGATCCTCACAGACAGGGCTCTAGCCAAAAACATTCAGTACTTC. Translating gives CASRVRPPILTDRALAKNIQYF.